The clone carrying this TCR beta chain appeared once. The PCR contained 60 Vbeta and 13 Jbeta primers. TCRdb's copy holds only in-frame clones and misses some; the assay was immunoSEQ multiplex PCR. The sample carries 95,000 to 150,000 clones, around four fifths recorded once. Germline CDR1 reads SEHNR; CDR2 reads FQNEAQ (reference sequence). The ends were cut back, 1 base at V and 5 bases at J, with 14 bases in the middle. There are 15 residues in the CDR3. This record belongs to a study of cytomegalovirus exposure and HLA in healthy donors. The clonotype originates from a man aged 18 to 30 in good health and CMV-seropositive. The V and J genes are TRBV7-9 and TRBJ2-5, with D perhaps TRBD1 (7 bases). Sequenced sample: PBMCs. The CDR3 region is CASSLVPGGGETQYF. DNA of the CDR3: TGTGCCAGCAGCTTAGTCCCAGGGGGAGGTGAGACCCAGTACTTC.